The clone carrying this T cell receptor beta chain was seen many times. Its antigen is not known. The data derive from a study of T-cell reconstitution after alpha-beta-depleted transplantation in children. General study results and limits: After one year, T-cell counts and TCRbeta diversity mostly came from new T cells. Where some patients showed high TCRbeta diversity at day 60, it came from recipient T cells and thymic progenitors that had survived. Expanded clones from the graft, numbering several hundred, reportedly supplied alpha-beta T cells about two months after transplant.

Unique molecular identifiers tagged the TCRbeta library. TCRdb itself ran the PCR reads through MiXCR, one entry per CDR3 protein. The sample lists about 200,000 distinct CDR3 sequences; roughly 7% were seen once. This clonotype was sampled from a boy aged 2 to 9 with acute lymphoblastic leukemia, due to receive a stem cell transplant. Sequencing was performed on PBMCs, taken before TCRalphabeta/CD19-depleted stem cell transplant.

CDR3 protein: CASSKDFLRGQGNTIYF. CDR3 nucleotide sequence: TGTGCCAGCAGCAAAGATTTTCTCAGAGGCCAAGGAAACACCATATATTTT. The chain recombines TRBV21-1 with TRBJ1-3. TRBV21-1 is a recognized pseudogene. The CDR3 loop spans 17 amino acids.